A selection of T cell receptor beta chains follows, all from one sample in a study of cytomegalovirus exposure and HLA in healthy donors. Here immunoSEQ multiplex PCR was the method, and the copy in TCRdb shows in-frame clones only, minus some. The sample has about 190,000 clones, just under 75% seen once. The specimen sequenced was PBMCs. Receptors originate from a woman aged 25 to 39 in good health and CMV-seropositive. Each CDR3 is given with its conserved first and last residue. The order of the fields is clone size, V gene, J gene, D gene, CDR3 DNA, CDR3 protein. A D gene is named only where the DNA matches it firmly. The size of a clone is reported for some rows only, either as once, few or many, or as a class for expanded clones.

clone size: NA
V gene: TRBV14
J gene: TRBJ2-7
D gene: NA
CDR3 DNA: TGTGCCAGCAGGTCAGGGACACAACCCTACGAGCAGTACTTC
CDR3 protein: CASRSGTQPYEQYF

clone size: NA
V gene: TRBV11-1
J gene: TRBJ2-2
D gene: TRBD2
CDR3 DNA: TGTGCCAGCAGCTTCCGACTAGCGGGAGTCACCGGGGAGCTGTTTTTT
CDR3 protein: CASSFRLAGVTGELFF

clone size: NA
V gene: TRBV28
J gene: TRBJ1-1
D gene: TRBD1
CDR3 DNA: TGTGCCAGCTGGTCGGAGGGGGCCGGGAAGCTTGCTTTCTTT
CDR3 protein: CASWSEGAGKLAFF

clone size: NA
V gene: TRBV28
J gene: TRBJ2-7
D gene: TRBD2
CDR3 DNA: TGTGCCAGCAGCCCCCGTAGCGGGAGGCACTCCTACGAGCAGTACTTC
CDR3 protein: CASSPRSGRHSYEQYF

clone size: NA
V gene: TRBV28
J gene: TRBJ2-2
D gene: TRBD1
CDR3 DNA: TGTGCCAGCAGTTTCATCCAGGGGGCTCTTGTGAACACCGGGGAGCTGTTTTTT
CDR3 protein: CASSFIQGALVNTGELFF

clone size: NA
V gene: TRBV28
J gene: TRBJ2-5
D gene: NA
CDR3 DNA: TGTGCCAGCAGTCCGCTGCCCCAGGGGATTGGGACCCAGTACTTC
CDR3 protein: CASSPLPQGIGTQYF

clone size: NA
V gene: TRBV4-2
J gene: TRBJ2-2
D gene: NA
CDR3 DNA: TGTGCCAGCAGCCAGGCTTTAAACACCGGGGAGCTGTTTTTT
CDR3 protein: CASSQALNTGELFF

clone size: NA
V gene: TRBV6-5
J gene: TRBJ1-1
D gene: NA
CDR3 DNA: TGTGCCAGCAGTTACTCTAGCTTCGGGAACACTGAAGCTTTCTTT
CDR3 protein: CASSYSSFGNTEAFF

clone size: NA
V gene: TRBV4-1
J gene: TRBJ1-2
D gene: NA
CDR3 DNA: TGCGCCAGCAGCCAAGTACTAAACTATGGCTACACCTTC
CDR3 protein: CASSQVLNYGYTF

clone size: NA
V gene: TRBV7-8
J gene: TRBJ2-1
D gene: NA
CDR3 DNA: TGTGCCAGCAGCCTAGACATCTCCTACAATGAGCAGTTCTTC
CDR3 protein: CASSLDISYNEQFF

clone size: NA
V gene: TRBV2
J gene: TRBJ2-1
D gene: TRBD2
CDR3 DNA: TGTGCCAGCAGTGACGCCGGGACTAGCAGCTACAATGAGCAGTTCTTC
CDR3 protein: CASSDAGTSSYNEQFF

clone size: NA
V gene: TRBV28
J gene: TRBJ1-3
D gene: NA
CDR3 DNA: TGTGCCAGCAGTGCACTACCCCTTGGAAACACCATATATTTT
CDR3 protein: CASSALPLGNTIYF

clone size: NA
V gene: TRBV6-1
J gene: TRBJ2-7
D gene: NA
CDR3 DNA: TGTGCCAGCAGTCCTACCGGAGGGAAAGGCGAGCAGTACTTC
CDR3 protein: CASSPTGGKGEQYF

clone size: NA
V gene: TRBV6-1
J gene: TRBJ1-1
D gene: NA
CDR3 DNA: TGTGCCAGCAGTCGTAACAGTATGAACACTGAAGCTTTCTTT
CDR3 protein: CASSRNSMNTEAFF

clone size: NA
V gene: TRBV27
J gene: TRBJ1-1
D gene: TRBD1
CDR3 DNA: TGTGCCAGCAGCTGGCTCGGACAGGATAACACTGAAGCTTTCTTT
CDR3 protein: CASSWLGQDNTEAFF

clone size: NA
V gene: TRBV6-6
J gene: TRBJ2-5
D gene: NA
CDR3 DNA: TGTGCCAGCACGGGAGTTTTGGAGACCCAGTACTTC
CDR3 protein: CASTGVLETQYF

clone size: NA
V gene: TRBV13
J gene: TRBJ1-1
D gene: NA
CDR3 DNA: TGTGCCAGCAGCGAGGCCGGGGGGGAGGGCACTGAAGCTTTCTTT
CDR3 protein: CASSEAGGEGTEAFF

clone size: NA
V gene: TRBV4-2
J gene: TRBJ2-3
D gene: TRBD1
CDR3 DNA: TGTGCCAGCAGCCAAGACCCCGGACAGGGGTCCGTTACGCAGTATTTT
CDR3 protein: CASSQDPGQGSVTQYF

clone size: NA
V gene: TRBV19
J gene: TRBJ2-5
D gene: NA
CDR3 DNA: TGTGCCAGTAGTCAGACTAGAGGGGAGACCCAGTACTTC
CDR3 protein: CASSQTRGETQYF

clone size: few
V gene: TRBV19
J gene: TRBJ2-2
D gene: NA
CDR3 DNA: TGTGCCAGTAGTACACGCAGGAACACCGGGGAGCTGTTTTTT
CDR3 protein: CASSTRRNTGELFF

clone size: NA
V gene: TRBV19
J gene: TRBJ2-1
D gene: TRBD2
CDR3 DNA: TGTGCCAGTAGTGGAACTAGCGGGGACGAAAATGAGCAGTTCTTC
CDR3 protein: CASSGTSGDENEQFF

clone size: NA
V gene: TRBV7-9
J gene: TRBJ2-7
D gene: NA
CDR3 DNA: TGTGCCAGCCGAGGGGGACGGACCTACGAGCAGTACTTC
CDR3 protein: CASRGGRTYEQYF

clone size: NA
V gene: TRBV28
J gene: TRBJ2-1
D gene: NA
CDR3 DNA: TGTGCCAGCAGCAACAAACGGGACTTTAGCTCCTACAATGAGCAGTTCTTC
CDR3 protein: CASSNKRDFSSYNEQFF